This T cell receptor beta chain is drawn from a study of T cell responses to AZD1222 COVID-19 vaccine. The study, taken as a whole, reports: CD4 TCRs associated with vaccination spanned spike, dominating at 160-218 and 743-854. Mostly white British, mostly female donors; authors suggested clonal diversity may be underestimated.

Profiled with immunoSEQ multiplex PCR; TCRdb holds only in-frame clones, not every one. The sample includes 150,000 or so clones, roughly 90% of them seen just once. Of note for this clone: The target antigen is unknown.

The TCR sequence derives from an adult in good health. Material: peripheral blood, obtained on day 0 of AZD1222 vaccination.

CDR3 DNA sequence: TGTGCCAGCAGTTCCGGGACAGGGAATCAGCCCCAGCATTTT. As protein: CASSSGTGNQPQHF. The chain combines TRBV6-5 with TRBJ1-5; TRBD1 matches 9 bases. Germline V gene sequence: CDR1 MNHEY, CDR2 SVGAGI. This CDR3 comprises 14 residues. The junction had 2 bases not matched to a gene; V was cut back by 4 bases and J by 4 bases.